The text below deals with one T cell receptor beta chain. Its antigen is not identified. Some clones are missing from TCRdb's copy, which holds only in-frame ones; the method was immunoSEQ multiplex PCR. The sample contains 95,000 to 150,000 clones, around 89% of which appear only once. This record comes from a study of radiotherapy plus CTLA-4 blockade in lung cancer. As for the study in general: The study recorded objective responses in approximately 19% of patients and disease control in 25% to 35%. Study outcomes and limitations: In blood, after radiotherapy plus ipilimumab, tumor-derived TCR clones expanded.

The CDR3 is 16 residues long. J gave up 9 bases and V 0 bases, and 9 bases lay outside the gene matches. The V gene's germline CDR1 is MNHNS and CDR2 SASEGT. Sequenced here: peripheral blood, sampled from a patient treated with radiotherapy plus ipilimumab. The clonotype originates from a human donor with non-small cell lung cancer that progressed on radiotherapy plus ipilimumab. The V call is TRBV6-1, the J call TRBJ2-1; TRBD2 matches 9 bases. The CDR3 bases are TGTGCCAGCAGTGAAGCCCGCGGGAGGGCTGGGGGTGAGCAGTTCTTC. Translating gives CASSEARGRAGGEQFF.